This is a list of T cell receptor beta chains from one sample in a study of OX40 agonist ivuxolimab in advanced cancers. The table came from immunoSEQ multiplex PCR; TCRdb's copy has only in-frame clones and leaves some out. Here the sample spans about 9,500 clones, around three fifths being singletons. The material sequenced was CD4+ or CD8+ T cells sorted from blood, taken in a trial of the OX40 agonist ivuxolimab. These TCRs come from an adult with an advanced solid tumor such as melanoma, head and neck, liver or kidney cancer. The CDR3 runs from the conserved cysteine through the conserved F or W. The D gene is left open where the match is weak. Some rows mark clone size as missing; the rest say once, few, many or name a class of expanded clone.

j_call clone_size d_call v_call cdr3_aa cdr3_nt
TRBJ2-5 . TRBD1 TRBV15 CATSRGTGPEWETQYF TGTGCCACCAGCAGGGGGACAGGGCCCGAGTGGGAGACCCAGTACTTC
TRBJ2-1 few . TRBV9 CASSVNRVDTGTNEQFF TGTGCCAGCAGCGTGAACAGGGTCGATACCGGGACCAATGAGCAGTTCTTC
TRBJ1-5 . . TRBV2 CASSEQTNQPQHF TGTGCCAGCTCCGAACAGACTAATCAGCCCCAGCATTTT
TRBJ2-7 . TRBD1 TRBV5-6 CASSLDRGTYEQYF TGTGCCAGCAGCTTGGACAGGGGAACGTACGAGCAGTACTTC
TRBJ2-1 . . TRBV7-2 CASSLGLYNEQFF TGTGCCAGCAGCTTAGGACTTTACAATGAGCAGTTCTTC
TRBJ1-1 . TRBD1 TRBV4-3 CASSWGTGGTEAFF TGCGCCAGCAGCTGGGGGACAGGGGGCACTGAAGCTTTCTTT
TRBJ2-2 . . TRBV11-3 CASSAPGELFF TGTGCCAGCAGCGCGCCCGGGGAGCTGTTTTTT
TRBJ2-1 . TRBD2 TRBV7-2 CASSLADSGGQGEQFF TGTGCCAGCAGCTTAGCGGATAGCGGGGGCCAGGGTGAGCAGTTCTTC
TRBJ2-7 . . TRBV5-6 CASSSDTVSVGEQYF TGTGCCAGCAGCTCTGACACCGTATCGGTCGGCGAGCAGTACTTC
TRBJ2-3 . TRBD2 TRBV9 CASSEGLAGTDTQYF TGTGCCAGCAGCGAGGGACTAGCGGGGACAGATACGCAGTATTTT
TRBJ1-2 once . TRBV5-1 CASSLEGGGFGGYTF TGCGCCAGCAGCTTGGAGGGCGGGGGGTTCGGAGGCTACACCTTC
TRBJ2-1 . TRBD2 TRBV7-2 CASSSSLADFNEQFF TGTGCCAGCAGCTCCTCCCTAGCGGACTTCAATGAGCAGTTCTTC
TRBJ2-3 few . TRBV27 CASSLLVGGSTDTQYF TGTGCCAGCAGTTTACTTGTTGGAGGGAGCACAGATACGCAGTATTTT
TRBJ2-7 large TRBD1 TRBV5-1 CASTGTGEYEQYF TGCGCCAGCACCGGGACAGGGGAATACGAGCAGTACTTC
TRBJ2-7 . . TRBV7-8 CASSPTDYEQYF TGTGCCAGCAGCCCGACAGACTACGAGCAGTACTTC
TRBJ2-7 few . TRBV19 CASSMSAAYEQYF TGTGCCAGTAGTATGTCGGCGGCCTACGAGCAGTACTTC
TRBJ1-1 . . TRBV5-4 CASSLDGLAEGTEAFF TGTGCCAGCAGCTTGGACGGGCTGGCGGAGGGGACTGAAGCTTTCTTT
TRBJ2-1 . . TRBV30 CAWSMAYNEQFF TGTGCCTGGAGTATGGCTTACAATGAGCAGTTCTTC
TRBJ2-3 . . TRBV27 CASSLLFGSSGTDTQYF TGTGCCAGCAGTTTACTGTTTGGGAGTAGCGGCACAGATACGCAGTATTTT